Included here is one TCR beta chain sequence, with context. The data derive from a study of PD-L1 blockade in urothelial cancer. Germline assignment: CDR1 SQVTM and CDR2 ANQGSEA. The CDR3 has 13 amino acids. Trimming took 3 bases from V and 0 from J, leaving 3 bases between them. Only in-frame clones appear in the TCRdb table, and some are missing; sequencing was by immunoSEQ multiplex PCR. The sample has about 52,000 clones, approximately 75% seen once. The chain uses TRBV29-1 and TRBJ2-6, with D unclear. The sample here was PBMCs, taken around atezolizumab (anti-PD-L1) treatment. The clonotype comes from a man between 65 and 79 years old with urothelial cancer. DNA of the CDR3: TGCAGCGTTGACTCCTCTGGGGCCAACGTCCTGACTTTC. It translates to CSVDSSGANVLTF. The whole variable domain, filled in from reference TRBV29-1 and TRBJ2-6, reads SAVISQKPSRDICQRGTSLTIQCQVDSQVTMMFWYRQQPGQSLTLIATANQGSEATYESGFVIDKFPISRPNLTFSTLTVSNMSPEDSSIYLCSVDSSGANVLTFGAGSRLTVL.